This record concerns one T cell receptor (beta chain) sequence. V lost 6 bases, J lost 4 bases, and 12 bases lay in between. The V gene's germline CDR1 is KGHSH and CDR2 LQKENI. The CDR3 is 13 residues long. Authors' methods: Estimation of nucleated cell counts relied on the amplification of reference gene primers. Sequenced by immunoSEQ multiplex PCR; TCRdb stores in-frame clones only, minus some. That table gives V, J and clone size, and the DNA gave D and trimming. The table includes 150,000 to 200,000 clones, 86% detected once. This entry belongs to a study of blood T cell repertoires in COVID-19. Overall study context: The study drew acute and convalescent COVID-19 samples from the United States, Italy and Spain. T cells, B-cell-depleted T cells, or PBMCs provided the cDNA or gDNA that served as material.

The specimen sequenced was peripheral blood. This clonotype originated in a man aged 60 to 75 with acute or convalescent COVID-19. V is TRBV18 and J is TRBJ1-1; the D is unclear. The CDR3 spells CASSADMATEAFF. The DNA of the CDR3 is TGTGCCAGCTCCGCCGACATGGCCACTGAAGCTTTCTTT.